This record covers a single TCR beta chain. Its antigen has not been determined. Per-base quality was not reported, and no clone a single base away is much larger than it. This specimen belongs to a study of cytomegalovirus exposure and HLA in healthy donors (TCRdb year 2017). Concerning the study at large: According to an earlier analysis of 587 of the donors, roughly 180 million T cells yielded 120 million or so unique TCR beta sequences and approximately 300 Gb of sequence data. An early release that covered fewer than 800 HLA-typed donors contained approximately 300 gigabases of sequencing data and about 84 million unique TCR sequences. The genetic ancestry cluster associated with self-reported Caucasian donors included over 65% of the roughly 380 genotyped donors. The study aimed to test whether signatures of past pathogen exposure could be identified by cataloging public T cell receptors. Using immunosequencing, the study profiled T cell repertoires from 666 subjects and related those repertoires to cytomegalovirus serostatus. In addition to the first cohort of approximately 670 subjects, a separate validation cohort of 130 or so different subjects was used. To predict cytomegalovirus infection status, the study brought together high-throughput TCR immunosequencing, statistical association of individual TCRs with disease status, and machine learning. To study patterns of TCR occurrence, a later analysis re-analyzed previously published TCR beta repertoires from around 700 donors and added high-resolution HLA genotyping. Rather than using new phenotypic data, the later analysis identified candidate immune exposures from TCR beta sequences and from how often those sequences occurred across donors. An earlier analysis of some 500 of the donors used high-throughput TCR beta sequencing to judge whether each TCR beta V gene segment behaved as functional or pseudogenic. Donor age, sex, ethnicity and CMV serostatus were compiled alongside the repertoire data. Genome-wide SNP genotypes for about three fifths of the 666 donors were used in a later genetic analysis, which treated that subset as a discovery cohort. Every discovery cohort repertoire had been produced on one sequencing platform. Class I and class II HLA loci were covered by the typing at four-digit resolution. Typing coverage varied by locus: roughly 620-640 donors for A, B, C, DRB1 and DQB1; roughly 500 for DQA1; 606 for DPA1; around 490 for DPB1. Because of strong linkage in the cohort, roughly 5 DR-DQ haplotypes were treated as single units for association and clustering. Across some 400 genotyped donors of the cohort, an average of roughly 250,000 unique TCR beta nucleotide sequences per donor were sequenced, and roughly 18% of those sequences were non-productive. Beyond this particular receptor, the publication reports: A further reported finding was that TCR beta sequences accurately predicted the HLA-A and HLA-B alleles for most subjects in the first cohort. The classifier was reported to diagnose cytomegalovirus status with high specificity and sensitivity in both the original and validation cohorts. Linkage disequilibrium might explain the correlated functional status among segregating V segments, but an unknown experimental factor could not be excluded. Most TCR sequences were observed very rarely across donors, whereas some public TCRs were present in many individuals. Because some donors lacked HLA typing at each locus, the association tests relied only on the typed subset. Specific HLA alleles were associated with about 17,000 TCR beta sequences at a false discovery rate of 0.05 in a later analysis. Because the 87-base-pair reads could not distinguish some IMGT-functional V segments, including TRBV6-2 and TRBV6-3, those segments were excluded. In a later analysis, several top co-occurrence clusters were reported to appear linked to parvovirus B19, influenza, CMV and Epstein-Barr virus. In a later genetic analysis, fewer N-insertions in productive TCRs were reported among donors in an Asian-associated ancestry cluster than the roughly 700-donor mean. For the cohort, immune exposure information was limited to CMV serostatus. Sequencing depth was assumed to be roughly uniform across donors in the presence/absence analyses, though that assumption may not hold. An earlier analysis of 587 of the donors showed that most TCR beta V segments appeared in productive rearrangements either about 87% or about 30% of the time, which broadly matched IMGT annotations. A later analysis found that most CMV-associated TCR beta chains appeared HLA-restricted, with HLA associations seemingly driven largely by CMV exposure. A few of the identified cytomegalovirus-associated TCR beta chains were confirmed in vitro to be specific for cytomegalovirus antigens. In the study, approximately 150 TCR beta chains were listed as associated with cytomegalovirus. The authors suggested that the approach could potentially be extended to other disease states and immunological phenotypes. In this cohort, only TCR beta chains were sequenced, and detectable features were limited by the absence of alpha or paired-chain data. In a later genetic analysis, a missense DCLRE1C variant was associated with V-gene and J-gene trimming of TCR beta chains, and the association was replicated in an independent cohort. In a later analysis, TCR association rates were found to vary across HLA loci, with the most associated TCRs seen for DRB1 alleles and the fewest for HLA-C alleles. A later analysis found that HLA-associated TCR beta chains were more clonally expanded and had lower generation probabilities than equally common non-associated chains. A cluster of highly shared sequence variants was judged likely to be a technical artifact of the sequencing pipeline. Strong co-occurrence of HLA alleles, especially DR and DQ, made assigning TCR associations to individual alleles difficult. Approximately 18 rarely observed V segments, including chromosome 9 orphons, were excluded from the earlier analysis of approximately 500 of the donors because counts were too low.

Libraries were built with the immunoSEQ multiplex PCR assay. The multiplex PCR relied on a mix of 60 forward primers for TCR Vbeta segments and 13 reverse primers for TCR Jbeta segments. The CDR3 region of rearranged TCR beta genes was amplified from genomic DNA with a multiplex PCR assay. The Illumina HiSeq System was used to sequence the amplified TCR beta libraries as 87-base-pair reads. The study's own analysis went as follows. In a later analysis, 70 million to 95 million unique TCR beta chains were counted across the approximately 640 repertoires, and roughly 11 million of these chains were shared by at least two donors. A nearest-neighbor algorithm error-corrected the raw reads and collapsed the reads into unique sequences, merging closely related sequences to remove PCR and sequencing errors. CDR3 sequences were aligned to IMGT reference sequences to assign V, D and J gene segments. For a sequence to be retained, a match of at least six nucleotides to both a V gene segment and a J gene segment was required. Rearrangements were classified as productive when the CDR3 lacked stop codons and remained in frame with V and J, and all other rearrangements were classified as non-productive. Following IMGT convention, CDR3 was defined as the stretch from the second conserved V-encoded cysteine up to the conserved J-encoded phenylalanine. The earlier analysis of more than 450 of the donors excluded sequences that lacked an unambiguous match to a single V gene segment. An earlier analysis of 500 to 600 of the donors classified V segments as functional when productive rearrangements were above 56.7% and as segregating when the standard deviation between donors was above 5%. A statistical classification framework was built to diagnose cytomegalovirus status from the catalog of TCR beta chain sequences. In a later analysis, TCR nucleotide sequences were compared against IMGT/GENE-DB human TR gene sequences so that V and J genes could be assigned. In a later analysis, CDR3 sequences and most-parsimonious VDJ recombination scenarios were assigned using the TCRdist pipeline. In a later analysis, each TCR beta chain was defined by its CDR3 amino acid sequence together with its V-gene family, and reads without a unique V-gene family were excluded. To address suspected cross-contamination and a sequencing artifact, a later analysis removed approximately 590 highly shared, low-generation-probability nucleotide sequences. A later analysis calculated a clonal expansion index for each public chain from normalized within-repertoire ranks of inferred template counts. In a later analysis, generation probabilities were computed with a VDJ recombination model fitted to out-of-frame rearrangements, and the resulting probabilities were checked against IGoR. Hypergeometric tests were used in a later analysis to score TCR-TCR, TCR-HLA and TCR-CMV co-occurrence, with a repertoire-size bias correction applied to the TCR pairs. To estimate false discovery rates, a later analysis permuted the HLA or CMV assignments 20 times. A later analysis grouped co-occurring TCRs with DBSCAN, adding TCRdist sequence similarity when clustering within HLA-allele-positive subsets. Repertoires with fewer than 30,000 or more than 120,000 public chains, plus five repertoires with anomalous nucleotide sharing, were excluded from co-occurrence clustering. TCRdb carries this immuneACCESS record with in-frame sequences only. Its versions omit some clonotypes, under half of them owing to an unresolved V gene in the studies checked, with the rest unexplained. The DNA gave D and trimming, while V, J and clone size come from that table. For this sample there are some 120,000 clones; around 75% appear just once. Of the sample, approximately 9.1% falls within the top ten clones.

The cohort was made up of several hundred healthy bone marrow donors. At the time of sampling, all cohort members were nominally healthy, though unrecorded immune exposures were likely present. The donor was CMV seropositive and was included in the group of about 290 seropositive cohort members. Each donor provided a peripheral blood sample, and peripheral blood mononuclear cells were used for TCR beta sequencing. Genomic DNA extraction from the blood cell samples was performed with the Qiagen DNeasy Blood Extraction Kit. The CDR3 numbers 13 residues from cysteine through phenylalanine. CDR3 DNA only is kept here, 39 bases in frame from base 1. The germline ends are 19 bases apart after V is trimmed by 8 bases and J by 11 bases. The CDR1 and CDR2 encoded by the germline V gene are SNHLY and FYNNEI.

Rearrangement joined TRBV2 to TRBJ2-1, and possibly TRBD2, on 6 matching bases. This receptor was identified in a woman aged 50 to 60 in good health and CMV-seropositive. Sample: PBMCs. The CDR3 here reads CASGTGGLGKQFF. The DNA reads as follows: TGTGCCAGCGGGACTGGGGGTTTGGGTAAGCAGTTCTTC.